What follows are 10 T cell receptor beta chains derived from one specimen sequenced in a study of blood T cells in healthy people across ages (dated by TCRdb to the mid-2010s). Library preparation employed 5' RACE. Sequencer: Illumina HiSeq 2500. A second PCR of roughly 6 to 11 cycles was run with a J-beta primer mix and a sample-barcoded 5' primer. TCRdb's own reprocessing of the public reads used fastp at Q25 and MiXCR and kept productive beta chains. Rows with one shared CDR3 protein collapse into an entry with the most common genes and DNA. The sample data list some 1.5 million distinct CDR3 sequences, and about 28% of these were observed just once. The ten largest make up more than 6% of the sample. Sequencing input: blood. These receptors came from a woman in her thirties in good health.

This clonotype was found a few times. J is TRBJ2-1 and V is TRBV12-3 or TRBV12-4; D not certain. CDR3 length: 14 residues. The V and J ends lost 0 bases and 6 bases respectively, with 9 bases between them. The CDR3 protein is CASSLANLVNEQFF. The CDR3 DNA is TGTGCCAGCAGTTTAGCAAATCTCGTCAATGAGCAGTTCTTC.

The chain joins TRBV5-6 to TRBJ2-1, with 9 bases that match TRBD2. Losses at the gene ends were 5 bases for V and 8 bases for J; bases not matched to a gene: 11. This CDR3 has 15 residues. Germline V lookup: CDR1 SGHDT, CDR2 YYEEEE. The CDR3 bases are TGTGCCAGCAGGGAGGGACTAGCTGTTTTCGATGAGCAGTTCTTC. Protein: CASREGLAVFDEQFF.

This clonotype was detected ten times or more. This CDR3 is CASSLRDPRYGYTF. The DNA of the CDR3 is TGTGCCAGCAGCCTACGGGACCCTCGTTATGGCTACACCTTC. V and J are TRBV3-1 and TRBJ1-2, with a possible D match to TRBD1 (5 bases). The germline V gene has CDR1 LGHDT and CDR2 YNNKEL (reference sequence). V lost 4 bases and J lost 5, with 14 bases in between. This CDR3 is built from 14 residues. Complete variable domain (other parts from reference TRBV3-1 and TRBJ1-2): DTAVSQTPKYLVTQMGNDKSIKCEQNLGHDTMYWYKQDSKKFLKIMFSYNNKELIINETVPNRFSPKSPDKAHLNLHINSLELGDSAVYFCASSLRDPRYGYTFGSGTRLTVV.

The sample holds a few counts of this clonotype. Sequence at one end of the junction differs from germline and may be a read error. V gene TRBV28 combines with J gene TRBJ1-2; D is perhaps TRBD1 (5 bases). The CDR3 contains 16 residues. Germline-derived CDR1 and CDR2 are MDHEN and SYDVKM. Here the CDR3 reads CASSLLRGRPRDGHTF. CDR3 sequence (DNA): TGTGCCAGCAGTTTATTGCGCGGACGGCCCAGGGATGGCCACACCTTC.

At least ten counts were recorded for this clonotype. This chain joins TRBV4-1 and TRBJ2-5; the match to TRBD2 covers 8 bases. The CDR3 covers 15 residues. V shed 0 bases and J 3 bases; nucleotides not matched to a gene: 3. Germline lookup yields CDR1 MGHRA and CDR2 YSYEKL. The CDR3 protein is CASSQERTSKETQYF. The CDR3 coding sequence is TGCGCCAGCAGCCAAGAAAGGACTAGCAAAGAGACCCAGTACTTC.

This clonotype was found a few times. The chain couples TRBV28 to TRBJ2-2, with TRBD2 identical over 9 bases. Trimming took 8 bases from V and 6 from J; bases not matched to a gene: 10. The germline V gene has CDR1 MDHEN and CDR2 SYDVKM. The CDR3 has 15 residues. The DNA of the CDR3 is TGTGCCAGCGCACTGGCGGGGGGGCGGCCCGGGGAGCTGTTTTTT. It translates to CASALAGGRPGELFF.

J is TRBJ2-3 and V is TRBV12-3 or TRBV12-4; 7 nucleotides line up with TRBD2. The J segment lost 2 bases and the V segment lost 7 bases, leaving 9 bases of the junction unmatched. CDR3 length: 15 residues. The CDR3: CASTPGGFPTDTQYF. The CDR3 nucleotides read TGTGCCAGCACCCCGGGGGGTTTCCCCACAGATACGCAGTATTTT.

The CDR3 DNA sequence: TGCAGTGCCCACCCTGGCACTAGCGGGAACAATGAGCAGTTCTTC. Its protein is CSAHPGTSGNNEQFF. The V call is TRBV20-1, the J call TRBJ2-1; 10 bases match TRBD2. J gave up 5 bases and V 6 bases, and 10 bases lay outside the gene matches. CDR1 is DFQATT and CDR2 is SNEGSKA in the germline V gene (reference sequence). The CDR3 is made up of 15 amino acids.

As regards this clonotype: The CDR3 does not close with the conserved phenylalanine or tryptophan, likely indicating a read error. The chain employs TRBV18 and TRBJ2-6; D not resolved. Germline V lookup: CDR1 KGHSH, CDR2 LQKENI. This CDR3 comprises 13 residues. DNA of the CDR3: TGTGCCGGCTCACCTACTGGGGCCAACGTCCTGACTTCC. Its protein is CAGSPTGANVLTS.

This chain connects TRBV7-9 to TRBJ2-7, with TRBD2 matching over 7 bases. Trimming at V came to 0 bases and at J to 0 bases, leaving 8 bases not matched to a gene. The CDR3 contains 17 residues. Germline V lookup: CDR1 SEHNR, CDR2 FQNEAQ (reference sequence). CDR3 DNA sequence: TGTGCCAGCAGCTTAGCGGGAGGGCGGGACCCCTCCTACGAGCAGTACTTC. As protein: CASSLAGGRDPSYEQYF.